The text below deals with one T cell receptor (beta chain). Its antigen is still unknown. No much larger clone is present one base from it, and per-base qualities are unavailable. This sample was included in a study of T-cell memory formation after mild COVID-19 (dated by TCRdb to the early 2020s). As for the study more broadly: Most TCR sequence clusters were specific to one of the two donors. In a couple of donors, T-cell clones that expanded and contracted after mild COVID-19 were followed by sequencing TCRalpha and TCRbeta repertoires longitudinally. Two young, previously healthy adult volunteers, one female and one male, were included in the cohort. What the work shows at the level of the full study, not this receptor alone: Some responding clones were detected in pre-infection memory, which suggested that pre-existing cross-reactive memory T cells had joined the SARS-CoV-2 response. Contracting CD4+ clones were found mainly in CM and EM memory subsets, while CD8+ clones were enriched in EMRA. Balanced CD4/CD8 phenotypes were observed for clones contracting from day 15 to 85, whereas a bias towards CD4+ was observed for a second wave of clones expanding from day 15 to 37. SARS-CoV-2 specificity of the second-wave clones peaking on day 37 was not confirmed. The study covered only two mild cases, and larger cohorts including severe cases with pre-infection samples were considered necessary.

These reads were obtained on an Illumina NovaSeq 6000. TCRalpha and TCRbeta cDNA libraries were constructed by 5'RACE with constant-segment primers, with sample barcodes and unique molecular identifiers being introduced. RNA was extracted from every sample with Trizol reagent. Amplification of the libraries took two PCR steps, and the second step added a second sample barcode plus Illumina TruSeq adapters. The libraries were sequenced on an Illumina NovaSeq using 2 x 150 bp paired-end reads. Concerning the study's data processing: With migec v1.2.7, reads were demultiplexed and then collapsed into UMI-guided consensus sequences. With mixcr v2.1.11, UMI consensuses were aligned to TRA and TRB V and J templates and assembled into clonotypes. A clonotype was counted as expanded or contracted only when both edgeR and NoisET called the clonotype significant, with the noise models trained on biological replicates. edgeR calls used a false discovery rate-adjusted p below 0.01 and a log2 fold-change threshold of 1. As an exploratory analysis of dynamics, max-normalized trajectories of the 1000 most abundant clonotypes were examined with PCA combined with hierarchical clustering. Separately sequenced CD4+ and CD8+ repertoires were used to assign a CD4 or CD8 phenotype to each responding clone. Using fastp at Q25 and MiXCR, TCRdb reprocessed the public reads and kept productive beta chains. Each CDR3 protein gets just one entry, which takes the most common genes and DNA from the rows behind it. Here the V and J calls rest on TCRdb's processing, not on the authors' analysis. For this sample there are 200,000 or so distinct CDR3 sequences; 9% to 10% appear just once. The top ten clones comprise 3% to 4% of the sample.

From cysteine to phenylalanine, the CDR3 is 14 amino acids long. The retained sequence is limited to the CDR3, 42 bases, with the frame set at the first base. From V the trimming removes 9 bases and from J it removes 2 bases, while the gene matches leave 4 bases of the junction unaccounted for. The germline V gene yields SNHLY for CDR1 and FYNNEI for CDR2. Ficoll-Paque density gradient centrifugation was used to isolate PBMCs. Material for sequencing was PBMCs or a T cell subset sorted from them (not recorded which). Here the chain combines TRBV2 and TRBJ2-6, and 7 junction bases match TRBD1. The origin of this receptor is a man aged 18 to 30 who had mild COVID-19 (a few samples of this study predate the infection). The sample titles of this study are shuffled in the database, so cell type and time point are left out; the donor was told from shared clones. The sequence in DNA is TGTGCCAGAGAGACAGGGACTGGGGCCAACGTCCTGACTTTC. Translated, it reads CARETGTGANVLTF.